This record covers a single TCR beta chain. Its antigen is not identified. The sample is drawn from a study of cytomegalovirus exposure and HLA in healthy donors. Study-level information: Earlier sequencing of 150 million to 200 million T cells yielded approximately 120 million unique TCR beta sequences.

PCR amplification relied on 60 Vbeta primers (plus 13 Jbeta primers). Here immunoSEQ multiplex PCR was the method, and the copy in TCRdb shows in-frame clones only, minus some. The data hold some 190,000 clones, with roughly four fifths observed a single time. Study results and limitations: A few chains tied to CMV proved CMV antigen-specific in vitro.

The specimen was PBMCs. This receptor was obtained from a man younger than 30 in good health and CMV-seronegative.

Here the CDR3 DNA reads TGTGCCAGCAGCGTAGCCGGGACAGGGTTCTACGAGCAGTACTTC. Its translation: CASSVAGTGFYEQYF. This chain uses TRBV9 with TRBJ2-7, with TRBD1 identical over 9 bases. The germline V gene has CDR1 SGDLS and CDR2 YYNGEE. Trimming removed 0 bases from V and 3 bases from J; junction bases left unmatched: 4. This CDR3 is 15 amino acids long.